The 14 T cell receptor beta chains presented below share a single source sample, sequenced in a study of lymphopenia after photon versus proton radiotherapy. The data were produced by immunoSEQ multiplex PCR, yet TCRdb's version contains in-frame clones alone and is incomplete. The sample lists 150,000 to 200,000 clones; 80% to 90% were seen once. Here the sequenced sample was peripheral blood, taken from a patient treated with photon-based radiotherapy. The receptors stem from a man aged 50 or older with gastric cancer.

The chain carries TRBV5-1 and TRBJ2-5; 9 nucleotides agree with TRBD2. Germline CDR1 is SGHRS and CDR2 is YFSETQ. The CDR3 is made up of 13 amino acids. After removal of 4 bases from V and 4 bases from J, the junction contained 2 bases not matched to a gene. This chain's CDR3 is CASSLSGRETQYF. CDR3 in DNA: TGCGCCAGCAGCCTTAGCGGGAGAGAGACCCAGTACTTC.

Only a few counts were recorded for this clone. This chain links TRBV18 with TRBJ1-5, with D tentatively TRBD1 (5 bases). V lost 6 bases and J lost 0, with 9 bases in between. From germline, CDR1 is KGHSH and CDR2 LQKENI. There are 14 residues in the CDR3. For the CDR3, the DNA is TGTGCCAGCTCCGACAGTGATAGCAATCAGCCCCAGCATTTT. Translation: CASSDSDSNQPQHF.

This chain uses TRBV7-9 with TRBJ2-3; D may be TRBD1 or TRBD2 (5 bases each). V was pared by 5 bases and J by 1 base, with 19 bases between. The CDR3 has 17 residues. Germline V gene data show CDR1 as SEHNR and CDR2 as FQNEAQ (reference sequence). CDR3 sequence reads: CASSPISGAEGTDTQYF. CDR3 coding DNA: TGTGCCAGCAGCCCCATCAGTGGGGCGGAGGGCACAGATACGCAGTATTTT.

The chain joins TRBV5-4 to TRBJ1-2; 7 nucleotides line up with TRBD1. CDR1 SGHNT and CDR2 YYREEE come from the germline V gene (reference sequence). The CDR3 is made up of 16 amino acids. V shed 4 bases and J 1 base; nucleotides not matched to a gene: 10. The CDR3 DNA reads as TGTGCCAGCAGCCAACCCGGGACAGTCCTTAACTATGGCTACACCTTC. It is translated as CASSQPGTVLNYGYTF.

The chain carries TRBV29-1 and TRBJ2-3; 11 bases are a match to TRBD2. Germline V gene sequence: CDR1 SQVTM, CDR2 ANQGSEA. V shed 4 bases, J shed 3 bases, and the junction held 0 bases outside the gene matches. The CDR3 has 13 residues. The CDR3 nucleotides read TGCAGCGTTGGACTAGCGGGGACAGATACGCAGTATTTT. It translates to CSVGLAGTDTQYF.

The gene calls are TRBV9 and TRBJ2-7, with D perhaps TRBD2 (6 bases). In germline, CDR1 is SGDLS, CDR2 YYNGEE. The CDR3 sequence is 13 residues long. V lost 2 bases and J lost 5, with 11 bases in between. CDR3 residues: CASSVAGTDEQYF. The CDR3 DNA sequence: TGTGCCAGCAGCGTGGCCGGGACTGACGAGCAGTACTTC. Based on the CDR3 plus reference TRBV9 and TRBJ2-7, the full variable domain is DSGVTQTPKHLITATGQRVTLRCSPRSGDLSVYWYQQSLDQGLQFLIQYYNGEERAKGNILERFSAQQFPDLHSELNLSSLELGDSALYFCASSVAGTDEQYFGPGTRLTVT.

The chain uses TRBV6-1 and TRBJ1-1; possible D gene TRBD1, 5 bases. The germline V gene has CDR1 MNHNS and CDR2 SASEGT. CDR3 length equals 14 residues. V lost 7 bases and J 3 bases, leaving 15 bases between the germline ends. The CDR3 DNA sequence: TGTGCCAGCACTAGTGGGGGGGTGGACACTGAAGCTTTCTTT. Protein: CASTSGGVDTEAFF.

The chain uses TRBV5-1 and TRBJ2-3; TRBD1 matches at 9 bases. The CDR3 length is 15 residues. The J segment lost 2 bases and the V segment lost 7 bases, leaving 8 bases of the junction unmatched. CDR1 and CDR2 from the germline V gene are SGHRS and YFSETQ. Here the CDR3 reads CASGTGQGFTDTQYF. In DNA form, the CDR3 reads TGCGCCAGCGGTACGGGACAGGGATTCACAGATACGCAGTATTTT.

The genes are TRBV28 and TRBJ2-7, with D possibly matching TRBD1 (6 bases). Trimming took off 5 bases at V and 2 bases at J, with 13 bases between the two ends. Germline V gene lookup returns CDR1 MDHEN and CDR2 SYDVKM. The CDR3 extends over 14 amino acids. The DNA of the CDR3 is TGTGCCAGCAGTCCGACAGGTTTCCCCTACGAGCAGTACTTC. Translation: CASSPTGFPYEQYF.

This sequence joins TRBV4-3 and TRBJ1-5; TRBD1 is a possible D gene (5 bases). CDR3 size: 15 residues. The germline gives CDR1 LGHNA, CDR2 YSLEER. Trimming took off 0 bases at V and 6 bases at J, with 12 bases between the two ends. The CDR3 here is CASSQEYGGGQPQHF. The CDR3 DNA is TGCGCCAGCAGCCAAGAATACGGGGGAGGTCAGCCCCAGCATTTT.

The chain employs TRBV5-1 and TRBJ1-4; 8 positions agree with TRBD1. Per germline, CDR1 SGHRS and CDR2 YFSETQ. The trim removed 4 bases at V and 0 bases at J, leaving 2 bases unmatched. The CDR3 totals 15 residues. CDR3 sequence: CASSPGGPTNEKLFF. In DNA, the CDR3 is TGCGCCAGCAGCCCAGGGGGCCCAACTAATGAAAAACTGTTTTTT.

Worth noting for this clone: Within the sample, other DNA sequences also encode this same CDR3. The rearrangement links TRBV18 to TRBJ2-7; possibly TRBD2 for D (5 bases). Germline values: CDR1 KGHSH, CDR2 LQKENI. This CDR3 is built from 13 residues. V shed 3 bases and J shed 7 bases, with 13 bases lying between them. In DNA form, the CDR3 reads TGTGCCAGCTCACCCGGCGAGGGAAGAGAGCAGTACTTC. Its translation is CASSPGEGREQYF.

The chain combines TRBV18 with TRBJ1-4, with D possibly matching TRBD1 (5 bases). Germline lookup yields CDR1 KGHSH and CDR2 LQKENI. The CDR3 length is 14 residues. V was clipped by 2 bases and J by 8 bases, with 12 bases between them. The CDR3 sequence: CASSPGGAREKLFF. The CDR3 DNA follows: TGTGCCAGCTCACCAGGCGGGGCGCGGGAAAAACTGTTTTTT. Variable domain in full (rest from reference TRBV18 and TRBJ1-4): NAGVMQNPRHLVRRRGQEARLRCSPMKGHSHVYWYRQLPEEGLKFMVYLQKENIIDESGMPKERFSAEFPKEGPSILRIQQVVRGDSAAYFCASSPGGAREKLFFGSGTQLSVL.

The chain employs TRBV6-5 and TRBJ2-7, with 7 positions matching TRBD2. V lost 0 bases, J lost 6 bases, and 2 bases stayed unmatched. CDR1 and CDR2 from the germline V gene are MNHEY and SVGAGI. The CDR3 consists of 13 residues. CDR3 nucleotide sequence: TGTGCCAGCAGTTACTCTTGGGGGGGCGAGCAGTACTTC. Translating it yields CASSYSWGGEQYF.